The 3 T cell receptor beta chains below all came from one sample that was sequenced in a study of CD8 T cells in ankylosing spondylitis. Study conclusions and caveats: Made up of fewer than ten highly homologous variants, a TCR beta motif appeared characteristic of ankylosing spondylitis blood.

The antigens these receptors bind are not known. TCRdb re-called the 5' RACE reads with MiXCR, one entry per CDR3 protein. The data show about 420,000 distinct CDR3 sequences, around 20% seen once. Material: blood, either unsorted or a sorted T cell fraction (not recorded which). The receptors shown here come from a male donor with ankylosing spondylitis.

This clonotype was seen more than once but under ten times. This chain links TRBV29-1 with TRBJ2-1, with 13 positions matching TRBD2. Germline CDR1 reads SQVTM; CDR2 reads ANQGSEA. The junction had 7 bases not matched to a gene; V was cut back by 5 bases and J by 0 bases. This CDR3 spans 17 amino acids. In nucleotides, the CDR3 is TGCAGCGTTAAGGGACTAGCGGGACAAAGCTCCTACAATGAGCAGTTCTTC. This gives the protein CSVKGLAGQSSYNEQFF.

The rearrangement links TRBV29-1 to TRBJ2-7, with a tentative D call TRBD2 (6 bases). Per germline, CDR1 SQVTM and CDR2 ANQGSEA. V gave up 6 bases and J gave up 6 bases, with 12 bases separating them. This CDR3 is 11 amino acids long. The CDR3 sequence is CSVRDVGEQYF. The CDR3, as DNA: TGCAGCGTGCGGGACGTCGGCGAGCAGTACTTC.

In its sample, this clonotype was seen many times. The J gene is TRBJ2-1, the V gene TRBV12-3 or TRBV12-4; 9 bases are shared with TRBD2. The CDR3 is made up of 15 amino acids. The V gene end was trimmed by 9 bases and the J gene end by 7 bases; junction bases not matched to a gene: 13. CDR3 sequence (DNA): TGTGCCAGTTGGGGCCGGCTAGCGGGATCTAATGAGCAGTTCTTC. This codes for CASWGRLAGSNEQFF.